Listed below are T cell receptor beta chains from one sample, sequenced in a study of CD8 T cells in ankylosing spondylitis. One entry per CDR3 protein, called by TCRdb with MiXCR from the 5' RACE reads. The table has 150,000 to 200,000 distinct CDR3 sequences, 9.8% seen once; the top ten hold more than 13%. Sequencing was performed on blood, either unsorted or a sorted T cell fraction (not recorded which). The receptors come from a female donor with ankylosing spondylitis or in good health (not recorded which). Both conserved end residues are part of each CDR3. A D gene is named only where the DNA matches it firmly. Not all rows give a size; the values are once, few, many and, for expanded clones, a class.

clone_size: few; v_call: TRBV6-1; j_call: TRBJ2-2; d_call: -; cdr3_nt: TGTGCCAGCGGGGGTGAGGCGGGAATCTACACCGGGGAGCTGTTTTTT; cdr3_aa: CASGGEAGIYTGELFF
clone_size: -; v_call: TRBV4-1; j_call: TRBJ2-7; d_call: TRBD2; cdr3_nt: TGCGCCAGCCTCGCCGGGACTAGCGGGAGGGTGAGCTCCTACGAGCAGTACTTC; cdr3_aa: CASLAGTSGRVSSYEQYF
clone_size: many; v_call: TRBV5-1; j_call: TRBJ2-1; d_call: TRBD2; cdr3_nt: TGCGCCAGCAGCTCGGAGGGACTAGCGGGAGTAATGAGTGAGCAGTTCTTC; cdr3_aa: CASSSEGLAGVMSEQFF
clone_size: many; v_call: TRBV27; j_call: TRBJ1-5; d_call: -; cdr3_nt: TGTGCCAGCAGTTCCATCGGAGGTCAGCCCCAGCATTTT; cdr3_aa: CASSSIGGQPQHF
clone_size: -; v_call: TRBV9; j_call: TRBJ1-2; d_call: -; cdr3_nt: TGTGCCAGCAGCGTAGGCCAGGATACCTATGGCTACACCTTC; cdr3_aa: CASSVGQDTYGYTF
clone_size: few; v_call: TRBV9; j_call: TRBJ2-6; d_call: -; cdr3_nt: TGTGCCAGCAGCGTAGGAGGGGCTGGGGCCAACGTCCTGACTTTC; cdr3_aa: CASSVGGAGANVLTF
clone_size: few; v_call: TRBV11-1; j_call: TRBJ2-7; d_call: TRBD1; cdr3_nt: TGTGCCAGCAGCTTCTGGACAGGGAATAACGAGCAGTACTTC; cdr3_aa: CASSFWTGNNEQYF
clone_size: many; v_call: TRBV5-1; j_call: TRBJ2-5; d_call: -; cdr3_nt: TGCGCCAGCAGCCCTCAGGGCCCCCAAGAGACCCAGTACTTC; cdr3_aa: CASSPQGPQETQYF
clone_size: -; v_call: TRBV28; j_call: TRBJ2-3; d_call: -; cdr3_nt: TGTGCCAGCAGCCCGCGGACGGCTACTAGCACAGATACGCAGTATTTT; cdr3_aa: CASSPRTATSTDTQYF
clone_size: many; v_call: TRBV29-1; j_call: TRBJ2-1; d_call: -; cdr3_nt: TGCAGCGTTGCCCTTCGGAGCGATGAGCAGTTCTTC; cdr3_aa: CSVALRSDEQFF
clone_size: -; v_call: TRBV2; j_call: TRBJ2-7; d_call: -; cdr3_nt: TGTGCCAGCACAAACCTCTACGAGCAGTACTTC; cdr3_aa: CASTNLYEQYF